This TCR beta chain comes out of a study of blood T cell repertoires in COVID-19. For the study at large: Donors in the United States, Italy and Spain gave samples during acute or convalescent COVID-19. T cells, B-cell-depleted T cells, or PBMCs supplied cDNA or gDNA.

Trimming pared 6 bases from V and 0 bases from J, leaving 16 bases between. Germline V gene lookup returns CDR1 MDHEN and CDR2 SYDVKM. This CDR3 has 16 amino acids. TCRdb keeps only in-frame clones here, not all; method: immunoSEQ multiplex PCR. The top ten hold approximately 2.3% of the sample, which has under 150,000 clones, roughly 88% seen once. The source is a man between 65 and 85 years old with active COVID-19. The rearrangement uses TRBV28 and TRBJ2-3, with D possibly matching TRBD2 (5 bases). The specimen sequenced was peripheral blood. CDR3 coding DNA: TGTGCCAGCAGGACCAGCGGCTCTACTAGCACAGATACGCAGTATTTT. Amino acid sequence: CASRTSGSTSTDTQYF. The full variable domain, rest sourced from reference TRBV28 and TRBJ2-3, is DVKVTQSSRYLVKRTGEKVFLECVQDMDHENMFWYRQDPGLGLRLIYFSYDVKMKEKGDIPEGYSVSREKKERFSLILESASTNQTSMYLCASRTSGSTSTDTQYFGPGTRLTVL.